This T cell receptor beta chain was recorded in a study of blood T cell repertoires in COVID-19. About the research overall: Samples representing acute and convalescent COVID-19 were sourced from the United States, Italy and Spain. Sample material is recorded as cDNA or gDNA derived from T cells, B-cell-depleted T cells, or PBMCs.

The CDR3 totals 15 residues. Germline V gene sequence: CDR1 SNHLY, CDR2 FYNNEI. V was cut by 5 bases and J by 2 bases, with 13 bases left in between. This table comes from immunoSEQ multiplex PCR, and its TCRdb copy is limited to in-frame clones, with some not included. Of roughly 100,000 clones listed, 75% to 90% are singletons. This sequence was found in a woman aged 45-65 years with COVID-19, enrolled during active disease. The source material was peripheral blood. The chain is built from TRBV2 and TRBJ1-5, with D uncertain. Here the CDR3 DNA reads TGTGCCAGCAGTCTACATTCGCTAGGCAATCAGCCCCAGCATTTT. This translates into CASSLHSLGNQPQHF.